A selection of T cell receptor beta chains follows, all from one sample in a study of T-cell memory formation after mild COVID-19. TCRdb fed the 5' RACE reads into MiXCR, producing one record per CDR3 protein. The sample consists of about half a million distinct CDR3 sequences, approximately 18% of them appearing once. The material sequenced was PBMCs or a T cell subset sorted from them (not recorded which). These receptor sequences come from an adult woman who had mild COVID-19 (a few samples of this study predate the infection). Cell type and time point are not known. Both conserved end residues are part of each CDR3. Fields, in order: clone size, D gene, J gene, V gene, CDR3 DNA, CDR3 protein. A D gene is named only where the DNA matches it firmly. Some rows have no size entry. The others give once, few or many, or a class for an expanded clone.

clone size: few; D gene: NA; J gene: TRBJ2-1; V gene: TRBV5-1; CDR3 DNA: TGCGCCAGCAGCTTGGAGCCGGGGAGCTCCTACAATGAGCAGTTCTTC; CDR3 protein: CASSLEPGSSYNEQFF
clone size: NA; D gene: NA; J gene: TRBJ1-2; V gene: TRBV11-2; CDR3 DNA: TGTGCCAGCAGCTTAGGGTCGGCGACCTATGGCTACACCTTC; CDR3 protein: CASSLGSATYGYTF
clone size: many; D gene: NA; J gene: TRBJ1-6; V gene: TRBV27; CDR3 DNA: TGTGCCAGCAGTTCTCGGACAGCGGCTAATTCACCCCTCCACTTT; CDR3 protein: CASSSRTAANSPLHF
clone size: NA; D gene: NA; J gene: TRBJ1-2; V gene: TRBV20-1; CDR3 DNA: TGCAGTGCCGCAGGGTACGGCTACACCTTC; CDR3 protein: CSAAGYGYTF
clone size: NA; D gene: NA; J gene: TRBJ2-2; V gene: TRBV7-9; CDR3 DNA: TGTGCCAGCAGCTTAGAAGGGACTGTGAACACCGGGGAGCTGTTTTTT; CDR3 protein: CASSLEGTVNTGELFF
clone size: few; D gene: NA; J gene: TRBJ1-4; V gene: TRBV12-3/TRBV12-4; CDR3 DNA: TGTGCCAGCAGTTTGGATGGTTTGGGTAATAATGAAAAACTGTTTTTT; CDR3 protein: CASSLDGLGNNEKLFF
clone size: NA; D gene: TRBD1; J gene: TRBJ1-3; V gene: TRBV7-6; CDR3 DNA: TGTGCCAGCAGCCCCATTCGGGACAGTGGACGCCTAGAAGGAAACACCATATATTTT; CDR3 protein: CASSPIRDSGRLEGNTIYF
clone size: few; D gene: NA; J gene: TRBJ1-1; V gene: TRBV9; CDR3 DNA: TGTGCCAGCAGCGCGAGGGTGGGGAAAGACACTGAAGCTTTCTTT; CDR3 protein: CASSARVGKDTEAFF
clone size: NA; D gene: NA; J gene: TRBJ1-4; V gene: TRBV2; CDR3 DNA: TGTGCCAGCAGTACAACCGAAAAACTGTTTTTT; CDR3 protein: CASSTTEKLFF
clone size: NA; D gene: TRBD1; J gene: TRBJ2-7; V gene: TRBV7-9; CDR3 DNA: TGTGCCAGCAGCAATCGGGACAGGGTTAAGGGGAGCTACGAGCAGTACTTC; CDR3 protein: CASSNRDRVKGSYEQYF
clone size: many; D gene: TRBD2; J gene: TRBJ2-3; V gene: TRBV5-1; CDR3 DNA: TGCGCCAGCAGGACTAGCGGGACGTCAGATACGCAGTATTTT; CDR3 protein: CASRTSGTSDTQYF
clone size: few; D gene: TRBD1; J gene: TRBJ2-4; V gene: TRBV27; CDR3 DNA: TGTGCCAGCAGTCCCCAAGGACAGGGACGAACGAACATTCAGTACTTC; CDR3 protein: CASSPQGQGRTNIQYF
clone size: NA; D gene: NA; J gene: TRBJ2-2; V gene: TRBV7-2; CDR3 DNA: TGTGCCAGCAGCTTATTGCAGGGCAGGACCGGGGAGCTGTTTTTT; CDR3 protein: CASSLLQGRTGELFF
clone size: few; D gene: NA; J gene: TRBJ1-2; V gene: TRBV5-1; CDR3 DNA: TGCGCCAGCAGCGAGGGGTCTCGGGATGGCTACACCTTC; CDR3 protein: CASSEGSRDGYTF
clone size: NA; D gene: TRBD2; J gene: TRBJ2-1; V gene: TRBV11-3; CDR3 DNA: TGTGCCAGCAGCTTAGAGGTTTTAGCGGGAGGGCCGGTCCACAATGAGCAGTTCTTC; CDR3 protein: CASSLEVLAGGPVHNEQFF
clone size: many; D gene: NA; J gene: TRBJ2-3; V gene: TRBV5-1; CDR3 DNA: TGTGCCAGCAGCTTACAGGGAAGCACAGATACGCAGTATTTT; CDR3 protein: CASSLQGSTDTQYF
clone size: NA; D gene: NA; J gene: TRBJ2-7; V gene: TRBV24-1; CDR3 DNA: TGTGCCACCAGCGCCGGCGCCCTGCCCTCCTACGAGCAGTACTTC; CDR3 protein: CATSAGALPSYEQYF
clone size: NA; D gene: TRBD1; J gene: TRBJ2-4; V gene: TRBV7-9; CDR3 DNA: TGTGCCAGCAGCCGCGGACAGGGTGCGGCCAAAAACATTCAGTACTTC; CDR3 protein: CASSRGQGAAKNIQYF
clone size: few; D gene: TRBD1; J gene: TRBJ1-1; V gene: TRBV2; CDR3 DNA: TGTGCCAGACTCTCCAACAGGGGTAACACTGAAGCTTTCTTT; CDR3 protein: CARLSNRGNTEAFF
clone size: NA; D gene: NA; J gene: TRBJ2-2; V gene: TRBV4-3; CDR3 DNA: TGCGCCAGCAGCCAAGATCCCGGAGAGGTCACCGGGGAGCTGTTTTTT; CDR3 protein: CASSQDPGEVTGELFF
clone size: few; D gene: NA; J gene: TRBJ2-7; V gene: TRBV24-1; CDR3 DNA: TGTGCCACCAGTGGTCATCTGGAGGGCGAGCAGTACTTC; CDR3 protein: CATSGHLEGEQYF
clone size: few; D gene: TRBD2; J gene: TRBJ2-1; V gene: TRBV7-6; CDR3 DNA: TGTGCCAGCAGCTTAAGTCATTGGGGACTAGCGGGAGACAATGAGCAGTTCTTC; CDR3 protein: CASSLSHWGLAGDNEQFF